Listed below are T cell receptor beta chains from one sample, sequenced in a study of blood T cell repertoires in COVID-19. Produced via immunoSEQ multiplex PCR; TCRdb's table is partial and in-frame only. This table has over 250,000 clones, more than 75% appearing once. Sample: peripheral blood. The receptors were sampled from a woman in her 40s who had recovered from COVID-19. Both conserved end residues are part of each CDR3. D genes are given only for firm matches. Clone size, where shown, is once, few, many, or a class for clones that have expanded.

CDR3: CASSPVGAGYTF; DNA: TGTGCCAGTAGTCCCGTGGGGGCTGGCTACACCTTC; J: TRBJ1-2; V: TRBV19; size: -; D: -
CDR3: CASSLVSGVNTGELFF; DNA: TGTGCCAGCAGCTTAGTGAGCGGGGTTAACACCGGGGAGCTGTTTTTT; J: TRBJ2-2; V: TRBV7-2; size: -; D: TRBD2
CDR3: CASSTNRNTGELFF; DNA: TGTGCCAGCAGCACCAATAGGAACACCGGGGAGCTGTTTTTT; J: TRBJ2-2; V: TRBV7-9; size: -; D: -
CDR3: CASSVVPSGRRAYNEQFF; DNA: TGTGCCAGCAGCGTAGTCCCTAGCGGGAGGCGGGCCTACAATGAGCAGTTCTTC; J: TRBJ2-1; V: TRBV9; size: -; D: TRBD2
CDR3: CASSRGSGTGGNTIYF; DNA: TGTGCCAGCAGCCGAGGCTCCGGGACAGGGGGCAACACCATATATTTT; J: TRBJ1-3; V: TRBV9; size: -; D: TRBD1
CDR3: CASSQGAGREKLFF; DNA: TGTGCCAGCAGCCAGGGGGCTGGGAGGGAAAAACTGTTTTTT; J: TRBJ1-4; V: TRBV11-3; size: -; D: TRBD1
CDR3: CASSEPRRRETQYF; DNA: TGCGCCAGCAGTGAGCCACGACGGAGGGAGACCCAGTACTTC; J: TRBJ2-5; V: TRBV10-1; size: once; D: -
CDR3: CASSPGHLNTEAFF; DNA: TGTGCCAGCAGCCCGGGACACCTGAACACTGAAGCTTTCTTT; J: TRBJ1-1; V: TRBV7-8; size: -; D: -
CDR3: CASTSTGSRVTEAFF; DNA: TGCGCCAGCACTTCGACAGGGTCGAGGGTCACTGAAGCTTTCTTT; J: TRBJ1-1; V: TRBV10-1; size: -; D: TRBD1
CDR3: CASSLDRVKVSRQPQHF; DNA: TGTGCCAGCAGTTTGGACAGGGTGAAGGTAAGTAGGCAGCCCCAGCATTTT; J: TRBJ1-5; V: TRBV6-8; size: -; D: TRBD1
CDR3: CSVADGGYNSPLHF; DNA: TGCAGCGTCGCTGATGGGGGGTATAATTCACCCCTCCACTTT; J: TRBJ1-6; V: TRBV29-1; size: -; D: -
CDR3: CASSARLAGEGNEQFF; DNA: TGTGCCAGTAGTGCCAGACTAGCGGGAGAGGGCAATGAGCAGTTCTTC; J: TRBJ2-1; V: TRBV19; size: -; D: TRBD2
CDR3: CAWTRMGGSTETQYF; DNA: TGTGCCTGGACCAGAATGGGCGGGAGCACGGAGACCCAGTACTTC; J: TRBJ2-5; V: TRBV30; size: -; D: TRBD2
CDR3: CASSQVQGSAGELFF; DNA: TGCGCCAGCAGCCAAGTACAGGGGAGTGCCGGGGAGCTGTTTTTT; J: TRBJ2-2; V: TRBV4-1; size: -; D: TRBD1
CDR3: CASSLGSGLAGVGQYF; DNA: TGTGCCAGCAGCTTAGGTTCGGGGCTAGCGGGCGTGGGGCAGTACTTC; J: TRBJ2-7; V: TRBV7-9; size: once; D: TRBD2
CDR3: CASNPTGIGNTIYF; DNA: TGTGCCAGCAACCCGACAGGGATTGGAAACACCATATATTTT; J: TRBJ1-3; V: TRBV9; size: few; D: TRBD1
CDR3: CASSYSADGNPYEQYF; DNA: TGTGCCAGCAGTTACTCCGCGGACGGGAACCCCTACGAGCAGTACTTC; J: TRBJ2-7; V: TRBV6-2/TRBV6-3; size: -; D: -
CDR3: CASSVGAGGGSYEQYF; DNA: TGTGCCAGCAGCGTAGGAGCGGGAGGGGGCTCCTACGAGCAGTACTTC; J: TRBJ2-7; V: TRBV9; size: few; D: TRBD2
CDR3: CATSDRAGPSTDTQYF; DNA: TGTGCCACCAGTGACCGAGCGGGCCCTAGCACAGATACGCAGTATTTT; J: TRBJ2-3; V: TRBV24-1; size: -; D: -
CDR3: CASSHATGEVGGYTF; DNA: TGTGCCAGCAGCCACGCGACAGGGGAAGTAGGTGGCTACACCTTC; J: TRBJ1-2; V: TRBV7-9; size: -; D: TRBD1
CDR3: CASSHEQGAELGYTF; DNA: TGTGCCAGCAGCCACGAACAGGGGGCGGAACTTGGCTACACCTTC; J: TRBJ1-2; V: TRBV4-2; size: once; D: TRBD1
CDR3: CSVGQGGTEAFF; DNA: TGCAGCGTTGGACAGGGGGGGACTGAAGCTTTCTTT; J: TRBJ1-1; V: TRBV29-1; size: -; D: TRBD1
CDR3: CASSLGLAGVDNEQFF; DNA: TGTGCCAGCAGCTTAGGGCTAGCGGGAGTGGACAATGAGCAGTTCTTC; J: TRBJ2-1; V: TRBV7-9; size: -; D: TRBD2
CDR3: CSASRRASGTYEQYF; DNA: TGCAGTGCTAGTCGGCGGGCTAGCGGTACCTACGAGCAGTACTTC; J: TRBJ2-7; V: TRBV20-1; size: -; D: TRBD2
CDR3: CASSVAASGSWAEQFF; DNA: TGTGCCAGCAGCGTAGCGGCTAGCGGGAGTTGGGCTGAGCAGTTCTTC; J: TRBJ2-1; V: TRBV9; size: -; D: TRBD2
CDR3: CASSQLAGGSPGELFF; DNA: TGTGCCAGCAGCCAACTAGCGGGAGGGTCCCCCGGGGAGCTGTTTTTT; J: TRBJ2-2; V: TRBV3-1/TRBV3-2; size: few; D: TRBD2
CDR3: CASSRTGAGDEQFF; DNA: TGTGCCAGCAGCCGGACAGGGGCAGGGGATGAGCAGTTCTTC; J: TRBJ2-1; V: TRBV5-6; size: -; D: TRBD1
CDR3: CATSRLGQGGHQETQYF; DNA: TGTGCCACCAGCAGACTCGGACAGGGTGGTCATCAAGAGACCCAGTACTTC; J: TRBJ2-5; V: TRBV15; size: -; D: TRBD1
CDR3: CASSLVGQATGNTIYF; DNA: TGTGCCAGCAGCTTAGTCGGTCAGGCTACTGGAAACACCATATATTTT; J: TRBJ1-3; V: TRBV7-2; size: once; D: -
CDR3: CATTNRDREHEQYF; DNA: TGCGCCACCACCAACCGGGACAGGGAGCACGAGCAGTACTTC; J: TRBJ2-7; V: TRBV5-1; size: -; D: TRBD1
CDR3: CASSPGRGTEAFF; DNA: TGTGCCAGCAGTCCCGGGAGGGGCACTGAAGCTTTCTTT; J: TRBJ1-1; V: TRBV27; size: -; D: -
CDR3: CAWSVGVDQPQHF; DNA: TGTGCCTGGAGTGTCGGAGTGGATCAGCCCCAGCATTTT; J: TRBJ1-5; V: TRBV30; size: -; D: -
CDR3: CASIGVGQPQHF; DNA: TGTGCCAGCATCGGGGTTGGACAGCCCCAGCATTTT; J: TRBJ1-5; V: TRBV28; size: -; D: -
CDR3: CASSLSGTEAFF; DNA: TGTGCCAGCAGCTTATCGGGCACTGAAGCTTTCTTT; J: TRBJ1-1; V: TRBV7-9; size: -; D: -
CDR3: CASSRTSGRNTGELFF; DNA: TGTGCCAGCAGTAGGACTAGCGGGAGGAACACCGGGGAGCTGTTTTTT; J: TRBJ2-2; V: TRBV6-6; size: few; D: TRBD2
CDR3: CASSVQRETGELFF; DNA: TGTGCCAGTAGTGTCCAGCGGGAGACCGGGGAGCTGTTTTTT; J: TRBJ2-2; V: TRBV19; size: -; D: TRBD2
CDR3: CASSLANGLNEKLFF; DNA: TGTGCCAGCAGCTTAGCGAACGGCCTTAATGAAAAACTGTTTTTT; J: TRBJ1-4; V: TRBV5-8; size: -; D: -
CDR3: CASSLGQGSQETQYF; DNA: TGTGCCAGCAGCTTAGGACAGGGCTCCCAAGAGACCCAGTACTTC; J: TRBJ2-5; V: TRBV11-3; size: -; D: TRBD1
CDR3: CASSQALTGNTEAFF; DNA: TGTGCCAGCAGCCAAGCCCTTACGGGGAACACTGAAGCTTTCTTT; J: TRBJ1-1; V: TRBV3-1/TRBV3-2; size: once; D: -
CDR3: CASQGAGANVLTF; DNA: TGTGCCAGCCAGGGCGCTGGGGCCAACGTCCTGACTTTC; J: TRBJ2-6; V: TRBV7-6; size: -; D: -
CDR3: CASSARSGETQYF; DNA: TGTGCCAGCAGCGCCAGGTCTGGGGAGACCCAGTACTTC; J: TRBJ2-5; V: TRBV3-1/TRBV3-2; size: -; D: -
CDR3: CASSQGGYNSPLHF; DNA: TGTGCCAGCAGCCAAGGAGGGTATAATTCACCCCTCCACTTT; J: TRBJ1-6; V: TRBV14; size: -; D: -
CDR3: CATSKAPQPQHF; DNA: TGTGCCACCAGCAAAGCCCCACAGCCCCAGCATTTT; J: TRBJ1-5; V: TRBV15; size: -; D: -
CDR3: CASSPGGSGNEQFF; DNA: TGTGCCAGCTCCCCCGGAGGTAGCGGGAATGAGCAGTTCTTC; J: TRBJ2-1; V: TRBV9; size: -; D: TRBD2
CDR3: CAISWGGTGNTEAFF; DNA: TGTGCCATCAGCTGGGGGGGAACTGGGAACACTGAAGCTTTCTTT; J: TRBJ1-1; V: TRBV10-3; size: -; D: -
CDR3: CASIPRQGSEQYF; DNA: TGTGCCAGCATCCCCCGGCAGGGTAGCGAGCAGTACTTC; J: TRBJ2-7; V: TRBV6-5; size: -; D: -
CDR3: CASSQEAAANTEAFF; DNA: TGCGCCAGCAGCCAAGAGGCGGCAGCCAACACTGAAGCTTTCTTT; J: TRBJ1-1; V: TRBV4-3; size: few; D: -
CDR3: CASSLNRGYTIYF; DNA: TGTGCCAGCAGTTTGAACAGGGGGTACACCATATATTTT; J: TRBJ1-3; V: TRBV27; size: -; D: TRBD1
CDR3: CASSPLQGPDTQYF; DNA: TGTGCCAGCTCACCACTTCAGGGCCCAGATACGCAGTATTTT; J: TRBJ2-3; V: TRBV18; size: -; D: -
CDR3: CASSVGGTGPNTEAFF; DNA: TGTGCCAGCAGCGTAGGGGGGACAGGGCCTAACACTGAAGCTTTCTTT; J: TRBJ1-1; V: TRBV9; size: -; D: TRBD1
CDR3: CASSPQGASTDTQYF; DNA: TGTGCCAGCAGCCCCCAGGGGGCTAGCACAGATACGCAGTATTTT; J: TRBJ2-3; V: TRBV6-4; size: -; D: TRBD1
CDR3: CASGLAYGYTF; DNA: TGTGCCAGCGGGCTGGCATATGGCTACACCTTC; J: TRBJ1-2; V: TRBV5-6; size: -; D: -
CDR3: CASRPLIYEQYF; DNA: TGTGCCAGCAGGCCCCTAATATACGAGCAGTACTTC; J: TRBJ2-7; V: TRBV2; size: -; D: -
CDR3: CASSTTSYEQYF; DNA: TGTGCCAGCTCAACGACATCCTACGAGCAGTACTTC; J: TRBJ2-7; V: TRBV18; size: -; D: -
CDR3: CASSQAGVQYF; DNA: TGTGCCAGCAGCCAAGCGGGGGTTCAGTACTTC; J: TRBJ2-4; V: TRBV3-1/TRBV3-2; size: -; D: -
CDR3: CASSIGRAGETQYF; DNA: TGTGCCAGCAGCATCGGGAGGGCCGGGGAGACCCAGTACTTC; J: TRBJ2-5; V: TRBV5-4; size: -; D: TRBD2
CDR3: CAWSRVANEKLFF; DNA: TGTGCCTGGAGCCGGGTGGCTAATGAAAAACTGTTTTTT; J: TRBJ1-4; V: TRBV30; size: -; D: -